This entry concerns a single T cell receptor (beta chain). What it binds is not known. Each CDR3 protein is one row after TCRdb ran MiXCR on the RT-PCR reads. The repertoire holds 650,000 to 800,000 distinct CDR3 sequences, with about 15% as singletons. The CDR3 runs to 11 residues. V was trimmed by 2 bases and J by 8 bases, leaving 3 bases between them. The sample originates from a study of response to subunit inactivated influenza vaccine. Study-wide results and caveats: It was the authors' suggestion that each seasonal influenza vaccination recruits few new T cells.

This sequence joins TRBV12-3 or TRBV12-4 and TRBJ1-4; no reliable D call. Sequenced here: PBMCs from blood, sampled 14 to 15 days before vaccination. The origin of this receptor is a man aged 45 to 65 who received an inactivated influenza vaccine. The DNA of the CDR3 is TGTGCCAGCAGTTTAAGGGAAAAACTGTTTTTT. Translated, it gives CASSLREKLFF.